The 21 T cell receptor beta chains below all came from one sample that was sequenced in a study of CD8+CD57+ T cells in acquired aplastic anemia. TCR beta VDJ combinations and CDR3 sequences were profiled from genomic DNA. Via MiXCR, TCRdb re-called the reads, giving one row per CDR3 protein. The profile shows about 220,000 distinct CDR3 sequences, about 37% of them singletons. The specimen was sorted CD4+, CD8+, or CD8+CD57+ T cells (not recorded which) from PBMCs. These receptors all stem from a human donor in good health, serving as a control.

This clonotype came up a few times. The chain combines TRBV6-1 with TRBJ1-5, with 7 bases aligning to TRBD1. Trimming cost V 6 bases and J 5 bases; bases outside gene matches: 7. CDR1 and CDR2 from the germline V gene are MNHNS and SASEGT. CDR3 length: 14 residues. The CDR3 bases are TGTGCCAGCAGCCGACAGGGTCGCCATCAGCCCCAGCATTTT. This encodes CASSRQGRHQPQHF.

This clonotype was seen repeatedly, ten times or more. This chain links TRBV12-3 or TRBV12-4 with TRBJ1-2, with 9 bases that match TRBD1. V lost 5 bases, J lost 8 bases, and 12 bases stayed unmatched. This CDR3 region has 15 residues. The CDR3 nucleotides are TGTGCCAGCAGTCCCCCGGGACAGGGATTAGCCGGCTACACCTTC. Translating gives CASSPPGQGLAGYTF.

This clonotype was picked up one time. One base away lies a much larger clone, so this may be a sequencing read error. The rearrangement links TRBV7-6 to TRBJ1-3, with TRBD1 as a possible D gene (5 bases). The length of the CDR3 is 14 residues. CDR1 is SGHVS and CDR2 is FNYEAQ in the germline V gene. The chain's CDR3 is CASNLGGSGNTVYF. The DNA for the CDR3 is TGTGCCAGCAATTTGGGGGGATCTGGAAACACCGTATATTTT.

This clonotype has at least ten counts. The V gene is TRBV2, the J gene TRBJ2-6; D is undetermined. The ends were cut back, 5 bases at V and 1 base at J, with 12 bases in the middle. CDR1 is SNHLY and CDR2 is FYNNEI in the germline V gene. The CDR3 runs 16 residues. The DNA for the CDR3 is TGTGCCAGCAGTAACGAAGCCGGATCTGGGGCCAACGTCCTGACTTTC. This translates into CASSNEAGSGANVLTF.

J is TRBJ2-5 and V is TRBV29-1; D remains ambiguous. The germline gives CDR1 SQVTM, CDR2 ANQGSEA. The CDR3 has 11 amino acids. The V end was cut by 5 bases, the J end by 4 bases, with 8 bases between. CDR3 amino acids: CSVLTTETQYF. The CDR3 nucleotides read TGCAGCGTTTTGACGACAGAGACCCAGTACTTC.

CDR3 DNA: TGTGCCAGCAGTGCCCAGTGGACCGGGAACTCCTACGAGCAGTACTTC. Protein: CASSAQWTGNSYEQYF. This chain links TRBV25-1 with TRBJ2-7; D is possibly TRBD2 (5 bases). The V gene lost 4 bases and the J gene lost 0 bases, with 16 bases spanning the gap. Germline V gene sequence: CDR1 MGHDK, CDR2 SYGVNS. CDR3 size: 16 residues.

This chain links TRBV9 with TRBJ2-6; possibly TRBD1 or TRBD2 for D (5 bases each). The germline V gene encodes CDR1 SGDLS and CDR2 YYNGEE. The CDR3 consists of 17 residues. V was pared by 0 bases and J by 0 bases, with 10 bases between. CDR3 bases: TGTGCCAGCAGCGTAGTCCAGGGAGTCTCTGGGGCCAACGTCCTGACTTTC. Amino acid sequence: CASSVVQGVSGANVLTF.

This clonotype was counted between two and nine times. An end of the junction does not agree with germline; a read error may underlie this. This chain joins TRBV20-1 and TRBJ2-3; D may be TRBD1 or TRBD2 (5 bases each). Germline V gene data show CDR1 as DFQATT and CDR2 as SNEGSKA (reference sequence). The CDR3 spans 13 residues. The CDR3 protein is CSAISPSTGTQYF. CDR3 coding DNA: TGCAGTGCTATCTCCCCTAGCACAGGTACGCAGTATTTT.

This chain uses TRBV7-2 with TRBJ1-2; perhaps TRBD1 as D (5 bases). CDR1 and CDR2 (germline): SGHTA, FQGNSA. CDR3 size: 14 residues. V gave up 2 bases and J gave up 6 bases, with 13 bases separating them. CDR3 coding DNA: TGTGCCAGCAGCTTACCGCAGGGCCTGGATGGCTACACCTTC. Its translation is CASSLPQGLDGYTF. Full variable domain (missing parts from reference TRBV7-2 and TRBJ1-2): GAGVSQSPSNKVTEKGKDVELRCDPISGHTALYWYRQSLGQGLEFLIYFQGNSAPDKSGLPSDRFSAERTGGSVSTLTIQRTQQEDSAVYLCASSLPQGLDGYTFGSGTRLTVV.

The CDR3 region is CATSSRDSRFSEAFF. The CDR3, as DNA: TGTGCCACCAGCTCACGAGATTCACGATTCTCCGAAGCTTTCTTT. The V and J genes are TRBV15 and TRBJ1-1; D is undetermined. The V gene lost 5 bases and the J gene lost 8 bases, with 21 bases spanning the gap. CDR1 is LNHNV and CDR2 is YYDKDF in the germline V gene (reference sequence). The CDR3 contains 15 residues.

Comment on this clonotype: A much larger clone lies a single base off, so this may be a read error. This sequence joins TRBV7-9 and TRBJ1-1; D is undetermined. Germline V gene data show CDR1 as SEHNR and CDR2 as FQNEAQ (reference sequence). Deletions cut 3 bases from V and 6 bases from J, with 14 bases between. The CDR3 has 14 residues. The DNA for the CDR3 is TGTGCCAGCAGCTTCCTGAGAAGCGGACCTGAAGCTTTCTTT. Amino acid sequence: CASSFLRSGPEAFF.

The sample holds a few counts of this clonotype. The chain employs TRBV7-2 and TRBJ2-1; D ambiguous. From germline, CDR1 is SGHTA and CDR2 FQGNSA. The V end lost 1 base, the J end lost 6 bases, and 7 bases lay between the germline ends. CDR3 size: 13 residues. CDR3 nucleotide sequence: TGTGCCAGCAGCTTAGTTAGTTCCAATGAGCAGTTCTTC. Amino acids: CASSLVSSNEQFF.

This clonotype was seen more than once but under ten times. The rearrangement uses TRBV5-1 and TRBJ2-1; D ambiguous. CDR1 is SGHRS and CDR2 is YFSETQ in the germline V gene. The CDR3 runs to 15 residues. V lost 0 bases, J lost 2 bases, and 9 bases lay in between. The CDR3 loop reads CASSLAPWTYNEQFF. The CDR3 coding sequence is TGCGCCAGCAGCTTGGCCCCCTGGACCTACAATGAGCAGTTCTTC.

Of note for this clonotype: One end of the junction fails to match germline, which may point to a read error. V is TRBV10-2 and J is TRBJ2-7, with a weak D call TRBD1 (5 bases). The CDR3 is made up of 14 amino acids. Germline CDR1 is WSHSY and CDR2 is SAAADI. CDR3 region: CASSPAGLSYEQHF. CDR3 DNA: TGTGCCAGCAGTCCGGCAGGGTTGTCCTACGAGCAGCACTTC.

The chain has TRBV12-3 or TRBV12-4 and TRBJ1-2; no definite D call. V was shortened by 9 bases and J by 8 bases, with 19 bases between the two germline ends. The CDR3 is 13 residues long. CDR3 loop: CASRLSDVGGYTF. CDR3 nucleotides: TGTGCCAGTAGGCTGAGTGATGTGGGCGGCTACACCTTC.

The J gene is TRBJ1-3, the V gene TRBV5-1, with a weak D call TRBD1 (6 bases). The V and J ends lost 4 bases and 3 bases respectively, with 14 bases between them. This CDR3 has 15 amino acids. Looked up from germline, CDR1 is SGHRS and CDR2 is YFSETQ. CDR3: CASSLTGGGGNTIYF. CDR3 nucleotides: TGCGCCAGCAGCCTGACCGGGGGCGGTGGAAACACCATATATTTT.

This chain connects TRBV4-1 to TRBJ2-3; a possible D gene is TRBD2 (6 bases). The length of the CDR3 is 15 residues. V was trimmed by 7 bases and J by 1 base, leaving 15 bases between them. CDR1 MGHRA and CDR2 YSYEKL come from the germline V gene. CDR3 sequence (DNA): TGCGCCAGCACACGGACGTGGGGGGGCACAGATACGCAGTATTTT. Translating gives CASTRTWGGTDTQYF.

The V call is TRBV5-1, the J call TRBJ2-1; a possible D gene is TRBD2 (5 bases). The CDR3 length is 17 residues. In germline, CDR1 is SGHRS, CDR2 YFSETQ. V was pared by 2 bases and J by 6 bases, with 21 bases between. Here the CDR3 DNA reads TGCGCCAGCAGCTTTCGACCCGACCCCCTTAGCGTCAATGAGCAGTTCTTC. Translation: CASSFRPDPLSVNEQFF.

In its sample, this clonotype was seen a few times. The chain is built from TRBV2 and TRBJ1-2; no firm D call. Germline V lookup: CDR1 SNHLY, CDR2 FYNNEI. The germline V and J ends were trimmed by 5 bases and 3 bases, with 10 bases remaining between them. This CDR3 is 13 amino acids long. The CDR3 loop reads CASSSRRDYGYTF. In DNA form, the CDR3 reads TGTGCCAGCAGTTCTCGCCGGGACTATGGCTACACCTTC.

The V gene is TRBV11-1, the J gene TRBJ2-1; D could derive from TRBD1 or TRBD2 (5 bases each). The ends were cut back, 5 bases at V and 7 bases at J, with 24 bases in the middle. There are 17 residues in the CDR3. CDR1 and CDR2 (germline): SGHAT, FQDESV (reference sequence). CDR3 DNA: TGTGCCAGCAGCCCAAAACCGCAGGGTGGCACGGGAAATGAGCAGTTCTTC. It is translated as CASSPKPQGGTGNEQFF.

The V gene is TRBV4-3, the J gene TRBJ1-2; weak D call: TRBD1 (5 bases). The germline CDR1 and CDR2 sequences are LGHNA and YSLEER. The CDR3 has 15 residues. V was clipped by 1 base and J by 2 bases, with 11 bases between them. As DNA, the CDR3 is TGCGCCAGCAGCCAAGTCCAAGGGGACAACTATGGCTACACCTTC. Translating it yields CASSQVQGDNYGYTF.